This TCR beta chain derives from a study of T cell repertoires in cytomegalovirus infection. Unmatched junction bases numbered 4, after V lost 4 bases and J lost 1 base. Germline CDR1 and CDR2: SGHAT and FQDESV (reference sequence). The CDR3 runs to 15 residues. Each CDR3 protein is one row after TCRdb ran MiXCR on the reads. The data show around 500,000 distinct CDR3 sequences, under 55% seen once. This clonotype occurred a few times. Its specificity is not known. This clonotype was sampled from a human donor in good health (CMV status not recorded). Some clones in this sample may be carry-over from other donors' samples. This specimen was cultured PBMCs, taken from culture after CMV antigen stimulation. The gene calls are TRBV11-1 and TRBJ2-3, with 8 bases matching TRBD2. The CDR3 DNA reads as TGTGCCAGCAGCTCGCGGGGGGCCGGCACAGATACGCAGTATTTT. Translated, it gives CASSSRGAGTDTQYF.